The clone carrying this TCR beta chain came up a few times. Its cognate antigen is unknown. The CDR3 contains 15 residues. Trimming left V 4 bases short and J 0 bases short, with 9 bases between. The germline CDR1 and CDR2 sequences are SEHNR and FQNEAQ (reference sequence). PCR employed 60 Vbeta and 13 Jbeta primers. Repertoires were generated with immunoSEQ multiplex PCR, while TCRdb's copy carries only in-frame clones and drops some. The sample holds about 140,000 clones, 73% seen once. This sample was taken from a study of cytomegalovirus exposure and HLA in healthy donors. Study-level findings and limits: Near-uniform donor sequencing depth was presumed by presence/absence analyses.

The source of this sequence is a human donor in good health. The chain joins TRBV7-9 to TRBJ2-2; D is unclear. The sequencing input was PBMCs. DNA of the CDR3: TGTGCCAGCAGCTCCCCACTAACGAACACCGGGGAGCTGTTTTTT. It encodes CASSSPLTNTGELFF. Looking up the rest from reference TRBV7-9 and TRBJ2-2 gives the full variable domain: DTGVSQNPRHKITKRGQNVTFRCDPISEHNRLYWYRQTLGQGPEFLTYFQNEAQLEKSRLLSDRFSAERPKGSFSTLEIQRTEQGDSAMYLCASSSPLTNTGELFFGEGSRLTVL.